The 3 T cell receptor beta chains in this list originate from one sample, sequenced in a study of regulatory dendritic cells for organ transplantation. No antigen has been assigned to these receptors. CFSE-labeled sorted T cells met regulatory or mature dendritic cells for about five days. Data came from immunoSEQ multiplex PCR; TCRdb stores just in-frame clones and leaves some out. This table has some 11,000 clones, 75% appearing once. Sequenced material: memory CD4+ T cells from blood cultured with regulatory dendritic cells. Sample subset: CD45RO+ memory T cells. The receptors come from a human donor in good health.

Only a few counts were recorded for this clone. The CDR3: CAISESGGGQFF. CDR3 nucleotide sequence: TGTGCCATCAGTGAGTCGGGGGGAGGGCAGTTCTTC. The genes are TRBV10-3 and TRBJ2-1; D might be TRBD2 (6 bases). V dropped 0 bases and J dropped 12 bases, with 9 bases sitting between them. CDR1 is ENHRY, CDR2 SYGVKD, per germline. The CDR3 loop spans 12 amino acids.

V gene TRBV7-6 combines with J gene TRBJ1-4; 8 positions agree with TRBD1. The CDR3 spans 14 residues. The V gene's germline CDR1 is SGHVS and CDR2 FNYEAQ. J lost 8 bases, V lost 6 bases, and 8 bases had no gene match. The chain's CDR3 is CASSVGQGREKLFF. The CDR3 DNA reads as TGTGCCAGCAGTGTAGGACAGGGAAGAGAAAAACTGTTTTTT.

The chain couples TRBV2 to TRBJ1-5, with D maybe TRBD1 (5 bases). Trimming stripped 3 bases from V and 4 bases from J, with 10 bases between. The CDR3 totals 14 residues. The germline gives CDR1 SNHLY, CDR2 FYNNEI. The CDR3: CASSEGLKNQPQHF. The CDR3 coding sequence is TGTGCCAGCAGTGAGGGGCTGAAAAATCAGCCCCAGCATTTT.